Below, 28 T cell receptor beta chains from the same sample are listed, as sequenced in a study of T cells in localized non-small cell lung cancer. Assay used: immunoSEQ multiplex PCR; TCRdb lists only in-frame clones, some missing. This sample carries 7,700 or so clones, roughly 94% of them seen once, and the ten largest clones take roughly 4.4%. The material was peripheral blood mononuclear cells, obtained before any cancer treatment. Source of these receptors: an older male donor with stage II lung adenocarcinoma.

The V call is TRBV7-9, the J call TRBJ1-3, with D possibly matching TRBD1 (6 bases). Trimming cost V 2 bases and J 0 bases, with 11 bases left between them. The CDR3 contains 16 residues. Germline V gives CDR1 SEHNR, CDR2 FQNEAQ (reference sequence). CDR3 residues: CASSLQGTSSGNTIYF. The CDR3 DNA sequence: TGTGCCAGCAGCTTACAGGGGACGAGCTCTGGAAACACCATATATTTT.

The chain couples TRBV9 to TRBJ2-5; unclear D gene. Between the trimmed V and J ends, which lost 4 bases and 5 bases, there was a span of 15 bases. CDR1 is SGDLS, CDR2 YYNGEE, per germline. The CDR3 consists of 14 residues. CDR3 bases: TGTGCCAGCAGCACGGGTCAAGGATGGGAGACCCAGTACTTC. Protein sequence: CASSTGQGWETQYF.

V and J are TRBV18 and TRBJ2-7; weak D call: TRBD1 (7 bases). Germline V gene sequence: CDR1 KGHSH, CDR2 LQKENI. V dropped 3 bases and J dropped 2 bases, with 11 bases sitting between them. This CDR3 region has 14 residues. The chain's CDR3 is CASSPSGGTYEQYF. Written as DNA, the CDR3 is TGTGCCAGCTCACCGTCAGGGGGGACCTACGAGCAGTACTTC.

CDR3 coding DNA: TGCGCCAGCAGTGAGACAGGGGTGGGCTACACCTTC. This codes for CASSETGVGYTF. The chain recombines TRBV10-2 with TRBJ1-2; 7 positions agree with TRBD1. CDR1 is WSHSY and CDR2 is SAAADI in the germline V gene. Losses at the gene ends were 2 bases for V and 8 bases for J; bases not matched to a gene: 2. The length of the CDR3 is 12 residues.

The gene calls are TRBV6-5 and TRBJ1-6; a possible D gene is TRBD1 (6 bases). CDR3 size: 13 residues. Germline CDR1 reads MNHEY; CDR2 reads SVGAGI. V lost 6 bases, J lost 7 bases, and 10 bases lay in between. CDR3 protein: CASRMGANSPLHF. In DNA form, the CDR3 reads TGTGCCAGCAGGATGGGGGCGAATTCACCCCTCCACTTT.

V and J are TRBV18 and TRBJ2-3; D perhaps matches TRBD1 (5 bases). Germline V gene lookup returns CDR1 KGHSH and CDR2 LQKENI. CDR3 length equals 13 residues. Deletions cut 10 bases from V and 5 bases from J, with 16 bases between. The CDR3 DNA follows: TGTGCCACCATCCGGGTCCAGGGAGATACGCAGTATTTT. Its protein product is CATIRVQGDTQYF.

The V call is TRBV7-2, the J call TRBJ1-2; unclear D gene. The V gene's germline CDR1 is SGHTA and CDR2 FQGNSA. The V end lost 1 base, the J end lost 5 bases, and 11 bases lay between the germline ends. The CDR3 covers 14 residues. For the CDR3, the DNA is TGTGCCAGCAGCTTAGGGACCCTGGGATATGGCTACACCTTC. It is translated as CASSLGTLGYGYTF.

V gene TRBV9 combines with J gene TRBJ2-2, with TRBD2 matching 10 bases. The trim removed 1 base at V and 1 base at J, leaving 1 base unmatched. Germline V gives CDR1 SGDLS, CDR2 YYNGEE. The CDR3 consists of 16 residues. CDR3 sequence reads: CASSVRLAGNTGELFF. The DNA for the CDR3 is TGTGCCAGCAGCGTACGACTAGCGGGGAACACCGGGGAGCTGTTTTTT.

The chain combines TRBV20-1 with TRBJ1-1; D is unresolved. Between the trimmed V and J ends, which lost 4 bases and 6 bases, there was a span of 9 bases. This CDR3 is 11 amino acids long. Per germline, CDR1 DFQATT and CDR2 SNEGSKA (reference sequence). CDR3 DNA sequence: TGCAGTGCTACCGGGGTCTCTGAAGCTTTCTTT. This encodes CSATGVSEAFF.

The rearrangement uses TRBV9 and TRBJ2-1; 12 nucleotides match TRBD2. The CDR3 runs to 15 residues. Germline V CDR1 and CDR2: SGDLS, YYNGEE. Unmatched junction bases numbered 4, after V lost 4 bases and J lost 5 bases. CDR3 protein: CASSPSGGADNEQFF. The CDR3 DNA reads as TGTGCCAGCAGCCCTAGCGGGGGGGCCGACAATGAGCAGTTCTTC.

The genes are TRBV28 and TRBJ2-5; possibly TRBD1 or TRBD2 for D (5 bases each). In germline, CDR1 is MDHEN, CDR2 SYDVKM. The CDR3 is 16 amino acids. V was pared by 2 bases and J by 5 bases, with 18 bases between. The CDR3 sequence: CASSLGWGTAGETQYF. CDR3 nucleotide sequence: TGTGCCAGCAGTTTAGGATGGGGGACCGCCGGCGAGACCCAGTACTTC.

The CDR3 DNA sequence: TGTGCCAGCAGCCGTGGGGGGGTTGACACAGATACGCAGTATTTT. Amino acid sequence: CASSRGGVDTDTQYF. This sequence joins TRBV28 and TRBJ2-3, with 7 bases that match TRBD2. V lost 6 bases, J lost 2 bases, and 8 bases stayed unmatched. Germline assignment: CDR1 MDHEN and CDR2 SYDVKM. CDR3 size: 15 residues.

The gene calls are TRBV5-1 and TRBJ2-5; possibly TRBD2 for D (5 bases). Germline V gene data show CDR1 as SGHRS and CDR2 as YFSETQ. V was clipped by 0 bases and J by 1 base, with 10 bases between them. CDR3 length equals 15 residues. CDR3 loop: CASSLGVGSQETQYF. In nucleotides, the CDR3 is TGCGCCAGCAGCTTGGGGGTGGGGAGCCAAGAGACCCAGTACTTC.

V is TRBV6-5 and J is TRBJ1-4, with D hard to call. V was pared by 8 bases and J by 7 bases, with 17 bases between. The CDR3 has 14 residues. Germline V gives CDR1 MNHEY, CDR2 SVGAGI. CDR3 nucleotides: TGTGCCAGCCGAAAGATCCAACAGCGTGAAAAACTGTTTTTT. Protein sequence: CASRKIQQREKLFF.

V and J are TRBV5-1 and TRBJ2-2, with D maybe TRBD2 (6 bases). Trimming shortened V by 2 bases and J by 1 base, and 9 bases separated the two germline ends. The CDR3 contains 15 residues. Germline CDR1 and CDR2: SGHRS and YFSETQ. The CDR3 DNA sequence: TGCGCCAGCAGCTTCCTAGCGCAGAACACCGGGGAGCTGTTTTTT. Amino acid sequence: CASSFLAQNTGELFF.

V usage is TRBV13 and J usage is TRBJ2-6; D perhaps matches TRBD2 (5 bases). The CDR3 spans 15 residues. V gave up 5 bases and J gave up 2 bases, with 10 bases separating them. CDR1 is PRHDT and CDR2 is FYEKMQ in the germline V gene (reference sequence). CDR3 nucleotides: TGTGCCAGCAGCCCGAGAGGGCCTGGGGCCAACGTCCTGACTTTC. This translates into CASSPRGPGANVLTF.

V is TRBV15 and J is TRBJ2-1; 7 nucleotides line up with TRBD2. V trimming: 4 bases; J trimming: 6 bases; junction bases outside the gene matches: 12. Germline values: CDR1 LNHNV, CDR2 YYDKDF (reference sequence). The CDR3 consists of 16 residues. In DNA form, the CDR3 reads TGTGCCACCAGCAAATCTAGCGGCCTCCAGGTCAATGAGCAGTTCTTC. It specifies CATSKSSGLQVNEQFF.

This sequence joins TRBV7-9 and TRBJ2-7; 7 bases match TRBD2. Germline V lookup: CDR1 SEHNR, CDR2 FQNEAQ (reference sequence). With 4 bases clipped from V and 2 bases from J, the junction kept 5 bases outside the gene matches. The CDR3 spans 14 residues. The CDR3 loop reads CASSSLGGTYEQYF. As DNA, the CDR3 is TGTGCCAGCAGCTCACTCGGGGGGACCTACGAGCAGTACTTC. Together with reference TRBV7-9 and TRBJ2-7, the CDR3 gives the full variable domain: DTGVSQNPRHKITKRGQNVTFRCDPISEHNRLYWYRQTLGQGPEFLTYFQNEAQLEKSRLLSDRFSAERPKGSFSTLEIQRTEQGDSAMYLCASSSLGGTYEQYFGPGTRLTVT.

This chain connects TRBV19 to TRBJ2-2, with 7 bases matching TRBD2. Germline V gene data show CDR1 as LNHDA and CDR2 as SQIVND (reference sequence). The CDR3 loop spans 15 amino acids. Losses at the gene ends were 2 bases for V and 0 bases for J; bases not matched to a gene: 0. The CDR3 nucleotides read TGTGCCAGTAGTATACTAGCGGCGAACACCGGGGAGCTGTTTTTT. Its protein product is CASSILAANTGELFF.

V usage is TRBV29-1 and J usage is TRBJ2-7; D remains ambiguous. Trimming removed 2 bases at V and 0 bases at J, with 8 bases between. From germline, CDR1 is SQVTM and CDR2 ANQGSEA. This CDR3 region has 13 residues. The CDR3 protein is CSVESPLSYEQYF. Here the CDR3 DNA reads TGCAGCGTTGAAAGCCCTCTCTCCTACGAGCAGTACTTC.

The chain carries TRBV6-1 and TRBJ2-3; TRBD1 matches 7 bases. Germline V gives CDR1 MNHNS, CDR2 SASEGT. This CDR3 is built from 15 residues. V shed 6 bases, J shed 0 bases, and the junction held 6 bases outside the gene matches. CDR3 in DNA: TGTGCCAGCAGCGGACAGGCCTCTAGCACAGATACGCAGTATTTT. Translating it yields CASSGQASSTDTQYF.

The chain employs TRBV18 and TRBJ1-1; a weak D match, TRBD1 (6 bases). Per the germline V gene, CDR1 is KGHSH and CDR2 is LQKENI. The germline V and J ends were trimmed by 3 bases and 3 bases, with 14 bases remaining between them. CDR3 length: 15 residues. CDR3 DNA: TGTGCCAGCTCACCCCCTGACAGGACCTACACTGAAGCTTTCTTT. Its protein is CASSPPDRTYTEAFF.

This rearrangement joins TRBV10-3 to TRBJ1-2, with D hard to call. There are 16 residues in the CDR3. V gave up 8 bases and J gave up 5 bases, with 24 bases separating them. Germline CDR1 ENHRY, CDR2 SYGVKD. CDR3 protein: CAISPERSYAGYGYTF. The CDR3 DNA reads as TGTGCCATCTCCCCTGAGAGGTCCTATGCGGGTTATGGCTACACCTTC.

This clone was observed a few times. This rearrangement joins TRBV15 to TRBJ2-7; 10 nucleotides match TRBD1. This CDR3 region has 15 residues. The germline CDR1 and CDR2 sequences are LNHNV and YYDKDF (reference sequence). V shed 6 bases, J shed 5 bases, and the junction held 10 bases outside the gene matches. The CDR3 spells CATRDPGQGINEQYF. The CDR3 DNA sequence: TGTGCCACCAGAGATCCGGGACAGGGGATCAACGAGCAGTACTTC. Complete variable domain (other parts from reference TRBV15 and TRBJ2-7): DAMVIQNPRYQVTQFGKPVTLSCSQTLNHNVMYWYQQKSSQAPKLLFHYYDKDFNNEADTPDNFQSRRPNTSFCFLDIRSPGLGDTAMYLCATRDPGQGINEQYFGPGTRLTVT.

The V call is TRBV19, the J call TRBJ2-1; TRBD1 matches at 7 bases. The CDR3 length is 16 residues. Germline CDR1 LNHDA, CDR2 SQIVND (reference sequence). V was clipped by 6 bases and J by 0 bases; unmatched bases: 8. The CDR3 DNA is TGTGCCAGTAGGAAGGGGGCCTCGAGCTCCTACAATGAGCAGTTCTTC. As protein: CASRKGASSSYNEQFF.

The V call is TRBV11-1, the J call TRBJ2-2; D uncertain. The CDR3 is 11 amino acids. Germline V lookup: CDR1 SGHAT, CDR2 FQDESV (reference sequence). V lost 5 bases to trimming and J lost 10 bases, with 8 bases between them. The CDR3 DNA reads as TGTGCCAGCAGCGGGCAGGAGGAGCTGTTTTTT. Its translation is CASSGQEELFF.

The gene calls are TRBV7-8 and TRBJ2-7; D gene unclear. Between the trimmed V and J ends, which lost 6 bases and 3 bases, there was a span of 18 bases. The CDR3 extends over 15 amino acids. The germline V gene has CDR1 SGHVS and CDR2 FQNEAQ. The CDR3 region has the DNA TGTGCCAGCAGTGACAAGAACCTGGAAAACTACGAGCAGTACTTC. Translating it yields CASSDKNLENYEQYF.

This clone was picked up one time. This chain uses TRBV5-4 with TRBJ2-3; 7 bases agree with TRBD2. The CDR3 covers 15 residues. The J segment lost 4 bases and the V segment lost 0 bases, leaving 5 bases of the junction unmatched. From germline, CDR1 is SGHNT and CDR2 YYREEE (reference sequence). The CDR3 DNA reads as TGTGCCAGCAGCTTGGGAAGCGGGGTTCCAGATACGCAGTATTTT. Translated: CASSLGSGVPDTQYF.